The 12 T cell receptor beta chains below were found in one sample sequenced in a study of blood T cells in healthy people across ages. Combining a sample-barcoded 5' primer with a J-beta primer mix, a second PCR ran for 7 to 11 cycles. TCRdb independently ran MiXCR on the 5' RACE reads; one entry per CDR3 protein. The repertoire holds approximately 800,000 distinct CDR3 sequences, with about 56% as singletons. Material for sequencing was blood. The receptors here all came from a man aged 35 to 55 in good health.

The chain joins TRBV7-6 to TRBJ2-7; TRBD1 might be the D (5 bases). V was pared by 4 bases and J by 7 bases, with 26 bases between. The length of the CDR3 is 17 residues. Germline CDR1 is SGHVS and CDR2 is FNYEAQ. CDR3 DNA: TGTGCCAGCAGCTCACTTCACCGACAGAGAGCCTACAATGAGCAGTACTTC. This gives the protein CASSSLHRQRAYNEQYF.

This chain joins TRBV28 and TRBJ1-2; tentatively, D is TRBD1 (6 bases). Trimming pared 5 bases from V and 4 bases from J, leaving 11 bases between. The germline CDR1 and CDR2 sequences are MDHEN and SYDVKM. The CDR3 runs to 13 residues. The CDR3 sequence: CASSQGTPYGYTF. The DNA of the CDR3 is TGTGCCAGCAGTCAGGGGACTCCCTATGGCTACACCTTC.

This clonotype showed up just a few times. The V call is TRBV28, the J call TRBJ2-1; 7 bases agree with TRBD1. V trimming: 5 bases; J trimming: 9 bases; junction bases outside the gene matches: 1. Per germline, CDR1 MDHEN and CDR2 SYDVKM. This CDR3 has 11 residues. CDR3 protein: CASSRDSEQFF. CDR3 DNA sequence: TGTGCCAGCAGTCGGGACAGTGAGCAGTTCTTC.

The J gene is TRBJ2-5, the V gene TRBV27, with D perhaps TRBD1 (5 bases). Germline V CDR1 and CDR2: MNHEY, SMNVEV (reference sequence). The CDR3 runs 14 residues. The V end was cut by 4 bases, the J end by 5 bases, with 14 bases between. The CDR3 sequence: CASSSQGTRETQYF. Written as DNA, the CDR3 is TGTGCCAGCAGTTCTCAGGGAACGAGGGAGACCCAGTACTTC.

The chain carries TRBV7-8 and TRBJ2-3, with 7 positions matching TRBD1. CDR3 size: 14 residues. V lost 4 bases and J lost 4; bases outside the gene matches: 5. In germline, CDR1 is SGHVS, CDR2 FQNEAQ. CDR3 nucleotides: TGTGCCAGCAGCTCTCGGACAGGCGCAGATACGCAGTATTTT. Its protein is CASSSRTGADTQYF.

V and J are TRBV2 and TRBJ2-7, with 8 bases lining up with TRBD1. Germline CDR1 SNHLY, CDR2 FYNNEI. The trim removed 5 bases at V and 3 bases at J, leaving 12 bases unmatched. This CDR3 is 16 amino acids long. In DNA, the CDR3 is TGTGCCAGCAGTAAAGACGGGGCGACAGGGGACTACGAGCAGTACTTC. Protein: CASSKDGATGDYEQYF.

The V and J genes are TRBV9 and TRBJ2-2; tentative D call: TRBD1 (7 bases). The CDR3 loop spans 16 amino acids. The germline V gene encodes CDR1 SGDLS and CDR2 YYNGEE. Trimming stripped 6 bases from V and 2 bases from J, with 17 bases between. CDR3 in DNA: TGTGCCAGCACCGAGACAGGGCGGGGTAACACCGGGGAGCTGTTTTTT. Amino acids: CASTETGRGNTGELFF.

This sequence joins TRBV28 and TRBJ2-6, with a tentative D call TRBD1 (7 bases). The CDR3 length is 17 residues. Per germline, CDR1 MDHEN and CDR2 SYDVKM. V was cut by 5 bases and J by 0 bases, with 14 bases left in between. CDR3 in amino acids: CASSETGDSSGANVLTF. Written as DNA, the CDR3 is TGTGCCAGCAGTGAAACAGGGGACTCCTCTGGGGCCAACGTCCTGACTTTC.

The chain combines TRBV6-1 with TRBJ2-7; 8 bases align to TRBD2. The DNA end is a closer match to TRBJ2-5, so the J assignment may be wrong. CDR3 length: 12 residues. Germline CDR1 MNHNS, CDR2 SASEGT. In DNA form, the CDR3 reads TGTGCCAGCCGGGGGGGCAGGCAGACCCAGTACTTC. Translating it yields CASRGGRQTQYF.

The genes are TRBV3-1 and TRBJ2-1, with 7 bases that match TRBD2. Trimming at V came to 0 bases and at J to 10 bases, leaving 6 bases not matched to a gene. Germline values: CDR1 LGHDT, CDR2 YNNKEL (reference sequence). The CDR3 has 14 residues. CDR3 amino acids: CASSQDHAAGEQFF. The CDR3 DNA is TGTGCCAGCAGCCAAGATCACGCAGCGGGGGAGCAGTTCTTC.

This clonotype has only a few counts. This sequence joins TRBV5-1 and TRBJ2-2, with 9 positions matching TRBD1. V lost 2 bases, J lost 2 bases, and 13 bases stayed unmatched. Germline CDR1 and CDR2: SGHRS and YFSETQ. The CDR3 has 19 residues. The CDR3 coding sequence is TGCGCCAGCAGCTTACCCCAGGCACAGGGGGCGCAAAACACCGGGGAGCTGTTTTTT. Protein sequence: CASSLPQAQGAQNTGELFF.

The chain carries TRBV12-3 or TRBV12-4 and TRBJ2-1; no firm D call. V lost 1 base to trimming and J lost 11 bases, with 9 bases between them. This CDR3 spans 12 amino acids. CDR3 sequence: CASSLVPRKQFF. The CDR3 DNA reads TGTGCCAGCAGTTTAGTGCCTCGAAAGCAGTTCTTC.